This is a list of T cell receptor beta chains from one sample in a study of T cells in Graves' hyperthyroidism and ophthalmopathy. Each CDR3 protein is one row after TCRdb ran MiXCR on the multiplex PCR reads. The sample has 450,000 to 700,000 distinct CDR3 sequences, about half seen once. Sequencing was done on a sample of peripheral blood or thyroid tissue (not recorded which). These TCRs come from an adult woman with Graves' disease, either hyperthyroidism or ophthalmopathy (not recorded which). Each CDR3 is given with its conserved first and last residue.

j_call cdr3_length v_call cdr3_aa
TRBJ1-2 15 TRBV10-3 CAISESGQGGYGYTF
TRBJ2-5 14 TRBV19 CASSQDRVMETQYF
TRBJ1-5 15 TRBV29-1 CSVDTGSDSNQPQHF
TRBJ2-7 14 TRBV9 CASSVGGQGREQYF
TRBJ1-2 13 TRBV30 CAWSRDRGNGYTF
TRBJ1-1 17 TRBV6-1 CASIHGGAPTTNTEAFF
TRBJ1-5 14 TRBV2 CASSEMGENQPQHF
TRBJ2-7 15 TRBV5-1 CASSLLGQGAGEQYF
TRBJ2-7 16 TRBV7-2 CASTPRLTSGAYEQYF
TRBJ1-4 13 TRBV24-1 CATEVATNEKLFF
TRBJ2-5 15 TRBV25-1 CASSRRGSVQETQYF
TRBJ2-2 11 TRBV6-1 CASRDSGELFF
TRBJ2-7 15 TRBV7-9 CASSWGGINLYEQYF
TRBJ2-2 15 TRBV10-3 CAISPLGLNTGELFF
TRBJ1-2 16 TRBV10-1 CASSESAGGANYGYTF
TRBJ2-3 12 TRBV10-2 CAGGQGTDTQYF
TRBJ2-5 15 TRBV15 CATSRGAGALKTQYF
TRBJ1-1 18 TRBV6-1 CASSIVGTVASTYPEAFF
TRBJ2-3 14 TRBV10-1 CASSSWADTDTQYF
TRBJ2-7 18 TRBV7-6 CASSALAGADGIHYEQYF
TRBJ1-2 12 TRBV7-2 CASSPWGGGYTF
TRBJ2-7 12 TRBV20-1 CSARRLSGEQYF
TRBJ2-7 13 TRBV5-1 CASSPLPGVEQYF
TRBJ1-2 10 TRBV15 CAFSADGYTF